This T cell receptor (beta chain) was recovered during a study of cytomegalovirus exposure and HLA in healthy donors. For the study at large: Among the approximately 400 genotyped donors, less than 85% were placed in the Caucasian-associated ancestry cluster.

Germline CDR1 reads GTSNPN; CDR2 reads SVGIG (reference sequence). This CDR3 contains 11 residues. V was shortened by 5 bases and J by 9 bases, with 13 bases between the two germline ends. The PCR employed 60 Vbeta primers together with 13 Jbeta primers. Clones were sequenced by immunoSEQ multiplex PCR, and TCRdb holds only the in-frame ones, with some missing. The table lists approximately 75,000 clones, around 84% of them singletons. Regarding donors, all were healthy bone marrow donors. The sequence was obtained from a man between 65 and 85 years old in good health and CMV-seropositive. The chain combines TRBV30 with TRBJ1-2; maybe TRBD1 (5 bases). Sequences were obtained from PBMCs. The DNA for the CDR3 is TGTGCCTGGGCAACAGGAGAACGCTACACCTTC. Protein: CAWATGERYTF.